This entry concerns a single TCR beta chain. Its antigen is still unknown. Base qualities are not provided; no much larger clone lies one nucleotide away. The meaning of the sample's time point label: pre-sensitization, week 0. In the paper's terms, the treatment or condition label means: therapeutic diphenylcyclopropenone sensitization with weekly scalp DPC. Blood at each patch-test visit was drawn before the patch test was applied. Patients were considered eligible if aged 18 to 70, diagnosed with alopecia and deemed suitable for DPC therapy, and patients were excluded if pregnant. Total RNA was extracted from unfractionated whole blood that had been collected in Tempus Blood RNA tubes. Trimming removed 3 bases from V and 2 bases from J, leaving 13 bases between the germline ends. The germline V gene encodes CDR1 SNHLY and CDR2 FYNNEI. Including cysteine and phenylalanine, the CDR3 has 15 amino acids. Only the CDR3 portion is preserved as DNA: 45 bases, with reading frame beginning at the first base.

The library came from RACE. Instrument used: NextSeq 500. During library preparation, unique molecular identifiers were attached to individual cDNA molecules so that TCRs could be counted in a quantitative, reproducible way. For every blood RNA sample, sequencing covered both the TCR alpha and TCR beta chains. The original pipeline was this. Samples had a median of roughly 87,000 TCRs, with a range from about 23,224 to 750,000. V, J and CDR3 annotation of the TCR reads was performed with the Decombinator software suite. Every sample was subsampled to the same number of TCRs (28,000) for the PS versus PT1 abundance plots. TCRs were defined as expanded if absent before sensitization and observed at least eight times at the 2-week time point. TCRdb passed the public sequencing reads through fastp at Q25 and MiXCR, retaining productive beta sequences. Identical CDR3 protein sequences are pooled into one entry, listed with their most common genes and DNA. The V and J calls here are based on TCRdb, not the publication. Counted in this sample were 350,000 to 400,000 distinct CDR3 sequences; about 5.1% of them appeared once. The ten top clones hold 2% to 3% of the sample.

The data belong to a study of human T cells and chemical hapten exposure (dated by TCRdb to the early 2020s). About the study as a whole: For sensitization, 2% DPC in acetone was applied to an approximately 2 cm by approximately 2 cm area of upper inner arm skin. Throughout the study period of 20 to 25 weeks, patients also received therapeutic DPC doses to the scalp every week. Patch tests used Finn chambers with 0.01% DPC on the upper back, scored after 6 days by International Contact Dermatitis Research Group standards. Alopecia areata with under or over 50% scalp involvement, alopecia totalis and alopecia universalis were represented in the patient cohort, which was mostly female. Libraries were pooled for sequencing, and variation in per-sample TCR yields was attributed mainly to small differences in library volumes within the pool. This study followed changes in the peripheral blood TCR repertoire in vivo during primary and secondary sensitization of alopecia patients to the hapten diphenylcyclopropenone (DPC). Blood samples were taken from patients before sensitization (week 0) and at 2, 6 and about 24 weeks after DPC sensitization. About 30 alopecia patients provided blood for TCR sequencing at one to four time points (pre-sensitization, 2, 6 and 24 weeks).

Broad study findings and their caveats: No change with DPC sensitization was found in the number of TCRs above 1 in 1000 frequency, and no evidence of global repertoire structure alterations was found. The number of PT1 expanded TCRs positively correlated with patch test score, significant at thresholds 8, 16 and 32 but not 4. All patients had alopecia, a presumed autoimmune disease, so their immune response might differ from that of healthy individuals. Repeated subsampling changed both the strength of the expansion versus patch-test correlation and the threshold at which that correlation became significant. Compared with pre-sensitization or healthy control sets, expanded TCRs formed significantly more large CDR3 similarity clusters, which is consistent with antigen-driven responses.

The rearranged segments are TRBV2 and TRBJ2-5, and the D gene may be TRBD2, 5 bases matching. The receptor's source is a woman aged 45 to 65 with alopecia areata. Some clones in this sample may be carry-over from other donors' samples. Specimen: whole blood, collected in connection with sensitization to the hapten diphenylcyclopropenone (DPC). The bases read TGTGCCAGCAGTGAGTCGGAGGTGCGACAAGAGACCCAGTACTTC. It is translated as CASSESEVRQETQYF.